What follows are 11 T cell receptor beta chains derived from one specimen sequenced in a study of blood T cell repertoires in COVID-19. Sequencing was performed with immunoSEQ multiplex PCR; in TCRdb, only in-frame clones are kept and a portion is missing. The repertoire has about 130,000 clones, about 88% of them found once; the top ten carry about 1.2%. Sample: peripheral blood. These receptors all come from an elderly woman with acute or convalescent COVID-19.

This sequence joins TRBV24-1 and TRBJ2-2; TRBD1 matches 10 bases. The ends lost 3 bases at V and 4 bases at J; junction bases unmatched: 4. The CDR3 runs 16 residues. The germline V gene has CDR1 KGHDR and CDR2 SFDVKD. As DNA, the CDR3 is TGTGCCACCAGTGATCCGGGACAGGGGATCACCGGGGAGCTGTTTTTT. This translates into CATSDPGQGITGELFF.

V is TRBV18 and J is TRBJ2-4; D is possibly TRBD2 (6 bases). Germline lookup yields CDR1 KGHSH and CDR2 LQKENI. The CDR3 has 17 residues. V shed 2 bases and J shed 0 bases, with 14 bases lying between them. This chain's CDR3 is CASSPTTGDLAKNIQYF. For the CDR3, the DNA is TGTGCCAGCTCACCAACTACGGGGGACTTAGCCAAAAACATTCAGTACTTC. The full variable domain, in which reference TRBV18 and TRBJ2-4 provide the parts outside the CDR3, is NAGVMQNPRHLVRRRGQEARLRCSPMKGHSHVYWYRQLPEEGLKFMVYLQKENIIDESGMPKERFSAEFPKEGPSILRIQQVVRGDSAAYFCASSPTTGDLAKNIQYFGAGTRLSVL.

The chain has TRBV6-5 and TRBJ2-5; the D gene is possibly TRBD1 (8 bases). From germline, CDR1 is MNHEY and CDR2 SVGAGI. The CDR3 spans 12 residues. Trimming took off 5 bases at V and 7 bases at J, with 11 bases between the two ends. CDR3 nucleotide sequence: TGTGCCAGCAGTACAGGGGGGGGGACCCAGTACTTC. As protein: CASSTGGGTQYF.

This rearrangement joins TRBV27 to TRBJ1-6; D gene uncertain. V was clipped by 5 bases and J by 6 bases, with 11 bases between them. Per germline, CDR1 MNHEY and CDR2 SMNVEV (reference sequence). This CDR3 spans 14 amino acids. The CDR3 DNA reads as TGTGCCAGCAGTCAAAACAGAAGTAATTCACCCCTCCACTTT. This translates into CASSQNRSNSPLHF.

The chain links TRBV4-2 to TRBJ2-5, with unresolved D. V was shortened by 0 bases and J by 2 bases, with 10 bases between the two germline ends. Germline V CDR1 and CDR2: LGHNA, YNFKEQ. The CDR3 sequence is 15 residues long. CDR3 coding DNA: TGTGCCAGCAGCCAAGATCTACGAGGACAAGAGACCCAGTACTTC. Translated: CASSQDLRGQETQYF.

The chain couples TRBV5-1 to TRBJ2-3; a weak D match, TRBD2 (6 bases). Trimming shortened V by 4 bases and J by 0 bases, and 12 bases separated the two germline ends. Germline values: CDR1 SGHRS, CDR2 YFSETQ. This CDR3 is 15 amino acids long. CDR3 sequence: CASSLVGTSTDTQYF. The DNA for the CDR3 is TGCGCCAGCAGCCTCGTTGGGACTAGCACAGATACGCAGTATTTT. Variable domain in full (rest from reference TRBV5-1 and TRBJ2-3): KAGVTQTPRYLIKTRGQQVTLSCSPISGHRSVSWYQQTPGQGLQFLFEYFSETQRNKGNFPGRFSGRQFSNSRSEMNVSTLELGDSALYLCASSLVGTSTDTQYFGPGTRLTVL.

The chain is built from TRBV11-2 and TRBJ2-7; possible D gene TRBD1, 6 bases. The length of the CDR3 is 15 residues. Germline V gives CDR1 SGHAT, CDR2 FQNNGV. Trimming pared 1 base from V and 0 bases from J, leaving 10 bases between. In DNA form, the CDR3 reads TGTGCCAGCAGCTTAGTTACAGGGACCTCCTACGAGCAGTACTTC. Amino acid sequence: CASSLVTGTSYEQYF.

The chain couples TRBV7-9 to TRBJ2-4, with D possibly TRBD1 on 5 matching bases. This CDR3 comprises 14 residues. Germline CDR1 reads SEHNR; CDR2 reads FQNEAQ (reference sequence). The germline V and J ends were trimmed by 1 base and 13 bases, with 17 bases remaining between them. The CDR3 coding sequence is TGTGCCAGCAGCTTAGGAGTTGGCAGGGCCACCCAGTACTTC. It encodes CASSLGVGRATQYF.

CDR3 sequence reads: CASSSIAGGPTDTQYF. CDR3 in DNA: TGTGCCAGCAGTTCAATAGCGGGAGGGCCGACAGATACGCAGTATTTT. This chain links TRBV28 with TRBJ2-3; the match to TRBD2 covers 11 bases. This CDR3 contains 16 residues. The J segment lost 3 bases and the V segment lost 4 bases, leaving 6 bases of the junction unmatched. CDR1 and CDR2 (germline): MDHEN, SYDVKM.

CDR3 DNA: TGTGCCAGCAGGGGGACAGCGCAGCCCCAGCATTTT. It yields the protein CASRGTAQPQHF. This chain joins TRBV6-5 and TRBJ1-5, with 7 positions matching TRBD1. The CDR3 extends over 12 amino acids. CDR1 and CDR2 from the germline V gene are MNHEY and SVGAGI. J was trimmed by 7 bases and V by 6 bases; bases with no gene match: 3.

The gene calls are TRBV19 and TRBJ2-5, with 9 positions matching TRBD1. CDR1 is LNHDA and CDR2 is SQIVND in the germline V gene (reference sequence). The CDR3 covers 15 residues. After removal of 3 bases from V and 7 bases from J, the junction contained 9 bases not matched to a gene. CDR3 nucleotides: TGTGCCAGTAGTATCTTCGGACAGGGGATCGGGACCCAGTACTTC. Amino acids: CASSIFGQGIGTQYF.